Sequencing of this TCR beta chain was carried out in a study of shared clonotypes between healthy human individuals. TCRdb's table, derived via immunoSEQ multiplex PCR, lists solely in-frame clones and lacks some. The sample includes 450,000 to 500,000 clones, around four fifths seen only once; the top ten take approximately 12%. Free of recent acute infections or vaccinations, the donors were healthy HIV-negative adults. This clone was seen many times. This CDR3 spans 13 amino acids. V lost 4 bases to trimming and J lost 3 bases; unmatched junction nucleotides: 3. The V gene's germline CDR1 is MGHRA and CDR2 YSYEKL.

The chain combines TRBV4-1 with TRBJ2-7; 7 nucleotides match TRBD1. Sequences were obtained from PBMCs. The TCR comes from a woman aged 40 to 50 in good health. Some clones in this sample may be carry-over from other donors' samples. In DNA form, the CDR3 reads TGCGCCAGCAGCCTAGACAGGGACTACGAGCAGTACTTC. Its protein is CASSLDRDYEQYF.